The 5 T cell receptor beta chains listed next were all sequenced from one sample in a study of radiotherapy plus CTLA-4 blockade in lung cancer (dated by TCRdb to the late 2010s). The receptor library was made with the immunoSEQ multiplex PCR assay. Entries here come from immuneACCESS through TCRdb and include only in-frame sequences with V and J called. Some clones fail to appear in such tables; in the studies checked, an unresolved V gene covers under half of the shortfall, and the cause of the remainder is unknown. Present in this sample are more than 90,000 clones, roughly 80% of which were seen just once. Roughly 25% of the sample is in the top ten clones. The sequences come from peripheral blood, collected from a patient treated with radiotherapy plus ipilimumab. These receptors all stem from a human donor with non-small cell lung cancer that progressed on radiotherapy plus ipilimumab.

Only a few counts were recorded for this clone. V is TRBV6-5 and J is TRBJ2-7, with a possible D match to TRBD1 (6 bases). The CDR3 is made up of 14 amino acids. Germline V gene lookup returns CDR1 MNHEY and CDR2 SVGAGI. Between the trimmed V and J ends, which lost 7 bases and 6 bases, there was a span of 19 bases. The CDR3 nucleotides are TGTGCCAGCAAATATGACAGGAGGTCTGGCGAGCAGTACTTC. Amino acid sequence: CASKYDRRSGEQYF.

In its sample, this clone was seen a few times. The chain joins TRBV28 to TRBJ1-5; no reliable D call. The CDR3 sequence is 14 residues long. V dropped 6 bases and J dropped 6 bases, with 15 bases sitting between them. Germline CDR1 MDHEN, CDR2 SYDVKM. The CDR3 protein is CASSRSAGGQPQHF. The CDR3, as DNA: TGTGCCAGCAGCCGTAGCGCAGGAGGTCAGCCCCAGCATTTT.

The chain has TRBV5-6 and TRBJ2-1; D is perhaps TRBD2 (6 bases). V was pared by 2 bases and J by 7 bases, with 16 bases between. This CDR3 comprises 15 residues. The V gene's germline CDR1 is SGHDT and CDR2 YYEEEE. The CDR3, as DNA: TGTGCCAGCAGCTTTGGGACTTCCTCAGGAAATGAGCAGTTCTTC. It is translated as CASSFGTSSGNEQFF.

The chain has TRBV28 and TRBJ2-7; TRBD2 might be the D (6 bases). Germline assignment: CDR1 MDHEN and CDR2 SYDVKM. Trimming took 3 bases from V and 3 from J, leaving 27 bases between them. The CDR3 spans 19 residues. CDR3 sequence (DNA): TGTGCCAGCAGTTTCGTTTTACTAGCTCCCTCCGTAGATTACTACGAGCAGTACTTC. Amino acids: CASSFVLLAPSVDYYEQYF.

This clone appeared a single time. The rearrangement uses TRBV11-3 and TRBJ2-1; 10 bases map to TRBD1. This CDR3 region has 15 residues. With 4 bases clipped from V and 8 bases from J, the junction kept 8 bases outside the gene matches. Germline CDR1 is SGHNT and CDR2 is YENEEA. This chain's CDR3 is CASSSGTGEGDEQFF. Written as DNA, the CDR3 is TGTGCCAGCAGCTCGGGGACAGGGGAGGGTGATGAGCAGTTCTTC.